A single sample gave rise to the 5 T cell receptor beta chains below, sequenced in a study of control samples from healthy donors and cancer patients. The assay was immunoSEQ multiplex PCR, and TCRdb's table has in-frame clones only and misses some. The sample has around 99,000 clones; 75% to 90% are singletons. Sequencing was carried out using blood. All receptors come from a woman between 50 and 59 years old in good health.

The V and J genes are TRBV15 and TRBJ1-5, with 8 bases aligning to TRBD1. CDR1 is LNHNV and CDR2 is YYDKDF in the germline V gene (reference sequence). Losses at the gene ends were 5 bases for V and 2 bases for J; bases not matched to a gene: 14. The CDR3 has 18 amino acids. CDR3 sequence: CATSFSFLQGAGNQPQHF. DNA for the CDR3: TGTGCCACCAGCTTCTCATTTCTTCAGGGGGCGGGCAATCAGCCCCAGCATTTT.

The chain recombines TRBV2 with TRBJ2-2, with 7 bases lining up with TRBD2. The CDR3 totals 17 residues. V shed 7 bases and J 0 bases; nucleotides not matched to a gene: 11. Looked up from germline, CDR1 is SNHLY and CDR2 is FYNNEI. The DNA of the CDR3 is TGTGCCAGCACCGGGGGGTCGGGGGGATCGAACACCGGGGAGCTGTTTTTT. Protein: CASTGGSGGSNTGELFF.

CDR3 sequence (DNA): TGTGCCAGCAGCCAAGGACAGTATGGCTACACCTTC. It specifies CASSQGQYGYTF. This chain uses TRBV12-3 or TRBV12-4 with TRBJ1-2; D is possibly TRBD1 (6 bases). The CDR3 extends over 12 amino acids. V lost 6 bases and J lost 5, with 10 bases in between.

The table lists this clone with a count of one. The gene calls are TRBV6-5 and TRBJ2-7; TRBD2 matches 9 bases. The length of the CDR3 is 14 residues. The germline gives CDR1 MNHEY, CDR2 SVGAGI. The V segment lost 10 bases and the J segment 0 bases; nucleotides outside the gene matches: 7. The CDR3 spells CATSAGGPSYEQYV. The CDR3 DNA reads as TGTGCCACCTCCGCGGGAGGGCCCTCCTACGAGCAGTACGTC.

The CDR3 DNA follows: TGTGCCAGCAGTTTATCAGGGAACTATGGCTACACCTTC. This codes for CASSLSGNYGYTF. The chain combines TRBV27 with TRBJ1-2; D ambiguous. CDR1 and CDR2 from the germline V gene are MNHEY and SMNVEV (reference sequence). Trimming shortened V by 0 bases and J by 2 bases, and 4 bases separated the two germline ends. CDR3 size: 13 residues.